This TCR beta chain is from a study of cytomegalovirus exposure and HLA in healthy donors. Overall study results and limits: TCR sequences were mostly rare, though some public TCRs occurred in many donors. Trimming of TCR beta V- and J-genes showed a link, identified in a later analysis, to a missense DCLRE1C variant. After further analysis at a later stage, 16,951 TCR beta sequences were associated with HLA alleles at 0.05 false discovery rate.

Points on this clone: Its specificity is not known.

Trimming at V came to 4 bases and at J to 5 bases, leaving 4 bases not matched to a gene. The CDR3 contains 14 residues. Germline V gene sequence: CDR1 LNHDA, CDR2 SQIVND (reference sequence). PCR amplification relied on 60 Vbeta primers (plus 13 Jbeta primers). Sequenced by immunoSEQ multiplex PCR; TCRdb stores in-frame clones only, minus some. The sample has nearly 110,000 clones, 74% seen once; the top ten hold 14%. The sequence was obtained from a woman aged 40 to 50 in good health and CMV-seropositive. Sequencing was performed on PBMCs. The V gene is TRBV19, the J gene TRBJ2-1, with 8 bases matching TRBD1. CDR3 protein: CASSNRDRNNEQFF. CDR3 nucleotide sequence: TGTGCCAGTAGTAACCGGGACAGGAACAATGAGCAGTTCTTC.